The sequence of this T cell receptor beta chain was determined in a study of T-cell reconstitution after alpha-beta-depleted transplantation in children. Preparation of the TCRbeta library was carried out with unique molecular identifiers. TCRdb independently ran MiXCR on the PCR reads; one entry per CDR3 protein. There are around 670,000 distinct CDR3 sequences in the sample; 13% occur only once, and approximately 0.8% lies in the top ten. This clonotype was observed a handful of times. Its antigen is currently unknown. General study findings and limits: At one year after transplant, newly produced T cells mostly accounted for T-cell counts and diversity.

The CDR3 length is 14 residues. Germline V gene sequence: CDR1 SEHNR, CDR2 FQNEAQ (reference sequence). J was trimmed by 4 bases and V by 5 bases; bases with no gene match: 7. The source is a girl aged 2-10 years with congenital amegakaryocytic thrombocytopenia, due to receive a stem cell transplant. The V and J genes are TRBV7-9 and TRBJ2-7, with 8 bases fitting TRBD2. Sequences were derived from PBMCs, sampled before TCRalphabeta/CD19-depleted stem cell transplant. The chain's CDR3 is CASSLGTSKYEQYF. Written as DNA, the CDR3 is TGTGCCAGCAGCCTCGGGACTAGTAAGTACGAGCAGTACTTC.